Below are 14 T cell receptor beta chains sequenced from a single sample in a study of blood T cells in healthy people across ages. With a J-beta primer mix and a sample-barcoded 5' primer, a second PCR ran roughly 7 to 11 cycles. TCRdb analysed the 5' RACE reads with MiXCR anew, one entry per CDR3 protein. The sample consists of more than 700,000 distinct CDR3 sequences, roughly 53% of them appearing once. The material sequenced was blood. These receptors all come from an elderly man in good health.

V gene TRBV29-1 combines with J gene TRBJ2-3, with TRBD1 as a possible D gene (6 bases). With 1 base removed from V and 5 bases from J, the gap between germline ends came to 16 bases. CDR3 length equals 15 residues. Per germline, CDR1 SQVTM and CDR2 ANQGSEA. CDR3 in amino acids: CSVEAQRRGGDTQYF. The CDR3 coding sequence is TGCAGCGTTGAAGCGCAGCGCCGAGGGGGAGATACGCAGTATTTT.

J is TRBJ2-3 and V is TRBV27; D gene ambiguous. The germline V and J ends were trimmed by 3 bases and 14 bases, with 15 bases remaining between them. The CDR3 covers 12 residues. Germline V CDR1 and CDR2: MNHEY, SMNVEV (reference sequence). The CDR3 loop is CASSLPGRYAYF. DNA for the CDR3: TGTGCCAGCAGTTTGCCAGGTAGATACGCGTATTTT.

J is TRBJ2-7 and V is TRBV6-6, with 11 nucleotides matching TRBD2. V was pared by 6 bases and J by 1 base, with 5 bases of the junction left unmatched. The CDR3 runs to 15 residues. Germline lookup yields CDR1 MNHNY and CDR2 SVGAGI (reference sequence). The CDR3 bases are TGTGCCAGCAGGGAGGGACTAGCGGCTTCCTACGAGCAGTACTTC. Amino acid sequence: CASREGLAASYEQYF.

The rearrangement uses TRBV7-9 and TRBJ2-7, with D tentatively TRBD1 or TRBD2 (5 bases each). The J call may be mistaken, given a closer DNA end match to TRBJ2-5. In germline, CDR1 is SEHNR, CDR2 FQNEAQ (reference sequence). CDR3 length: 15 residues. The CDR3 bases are TGTGCCACCAACCCAGGGAGCCTGTCAGGAGAGACCCAGTACTTC. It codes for CATNPGSLSGETQYF.

The CDR3 nucleotides read TGTGCCACCAGCAGAGATCGGAAGGGCAATCAGCCCCAGCATTTT. This encodes CATSRDRKGNQPQHF. V is TRBV15 and J is TRBJ1-5; D remains ambiguous. Germline CDR1 LNHNV, CDR2 YYDKDF (reference sequence). V dropped 0 bases and J dropped 2 bases, with 8 bases sitting between them. The CDR3 consists of 15 residues. Combining the CDR3 with reference TRBV15 and TRBJ1-5 gives the whole variable domain DAMVIQNPRYQVTQFGKPVTLSCSQTLNHNVMYWYQQKSSQAPKLLFHYYDKDFNNEADTPDNFQSRRPNTSFCFLDIRSPGLGDTAMYLCATSRDRKGNQPQHFGDGTRLSIL.

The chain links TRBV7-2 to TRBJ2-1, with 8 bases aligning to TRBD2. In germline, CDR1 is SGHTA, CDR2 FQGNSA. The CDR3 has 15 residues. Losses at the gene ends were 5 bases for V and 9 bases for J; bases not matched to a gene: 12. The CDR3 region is CASSPTNGRAAEQFF. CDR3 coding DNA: TGTGCCAGCAGCCCGACTAACGGGAGGGCCGCTGAGCAGTTCTTC.

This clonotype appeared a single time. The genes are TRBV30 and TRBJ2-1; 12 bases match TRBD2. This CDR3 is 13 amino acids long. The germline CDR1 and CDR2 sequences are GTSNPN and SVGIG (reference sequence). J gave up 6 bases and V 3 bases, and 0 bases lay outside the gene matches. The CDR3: CAWRLAGGNEQFF. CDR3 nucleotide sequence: TGTGCCTGGAGACTAGCGGGAGGCAATGAGCAGTTCTTC.

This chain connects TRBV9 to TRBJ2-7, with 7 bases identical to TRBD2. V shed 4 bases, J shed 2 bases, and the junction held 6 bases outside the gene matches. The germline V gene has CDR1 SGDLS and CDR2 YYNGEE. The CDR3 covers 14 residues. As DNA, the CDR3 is TGTGCCAGCAGCTTGGGGGGGGTAACCTACGAGCAGTACTTC. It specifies CASSLGGVTYEQYF.

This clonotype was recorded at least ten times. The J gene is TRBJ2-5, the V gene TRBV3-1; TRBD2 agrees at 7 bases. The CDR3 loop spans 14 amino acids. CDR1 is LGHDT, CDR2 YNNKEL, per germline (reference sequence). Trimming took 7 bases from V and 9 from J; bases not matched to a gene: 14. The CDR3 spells CASTDGGSYSAQYF. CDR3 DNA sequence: TGTGCCAGCACCGACGGGGGGTCTTATTCGGCCCAGTACTTC.

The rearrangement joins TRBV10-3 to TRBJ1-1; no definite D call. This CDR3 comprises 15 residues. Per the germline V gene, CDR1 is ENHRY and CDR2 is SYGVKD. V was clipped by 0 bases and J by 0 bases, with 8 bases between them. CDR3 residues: CAISESRQMNTEAFF. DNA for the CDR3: TGTGCCATCAGTGAGTCGCGGCAGATGAACACTGAAGCTTTCTTT.

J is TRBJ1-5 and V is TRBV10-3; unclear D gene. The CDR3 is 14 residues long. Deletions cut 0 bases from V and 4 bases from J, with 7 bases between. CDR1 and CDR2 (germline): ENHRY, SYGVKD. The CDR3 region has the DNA TGTGCCATCAGTGAGTCGGCGGGTAATCAGCCCCAGCATTTT. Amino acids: CAISESAGNQPQHF.

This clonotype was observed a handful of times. This CDR3 is CAISEGAANYGYTF. CDR3 nucleotide sequence: TGTGCCATCAGTGAGGGAGCAGCTAACTATGGCTACACCTTC. The chain combines TRBV10-3 with TRBJ1-2; D uncertain. CDR3 length: 14 amino acids. V was pared by 2 bases and J by 0 bases, with 7 bases between. Germline V gene data show CDR1 as ENHRY and CDR2 as SYGVKD.

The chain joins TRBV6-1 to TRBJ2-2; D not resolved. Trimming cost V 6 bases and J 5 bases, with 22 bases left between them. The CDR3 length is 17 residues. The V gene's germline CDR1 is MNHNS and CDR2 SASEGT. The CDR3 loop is CASSARPSPRITGELFF. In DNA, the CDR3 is TGTGCCAGCAGCGCTCGACCGTCACCCCGAATAACCGGGGAGCTGTTTTTT.

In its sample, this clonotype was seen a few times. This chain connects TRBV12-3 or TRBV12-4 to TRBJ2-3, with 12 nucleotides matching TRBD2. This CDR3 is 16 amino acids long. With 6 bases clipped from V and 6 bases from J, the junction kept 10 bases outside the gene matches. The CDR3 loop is CASRRPGLAGLDTQYF. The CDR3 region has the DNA TGTGCCAGCAGGAGGCCGGGACTAGCGGGTTTGGATACGCAGTATTTT.